The clone carrying this T cell receptor (beta chain) appeared once. Per the germline V gene, CDR1 is MNHEY and CDR2 is SVGAGI. The CDR3 runs to 13 residues. V was trimmed by 1 base and J by 6 bases, leaving 10 bases between them. TCRdb's copy holds only in-frame clones and misses some; the assay was immunoSEQ multiplex PCR. The profile shows roughly 300,000 clones, roughly 90% of them singletons. The entry originates in a study of blood T cell repertoires in COVID-19. Study background: The United States, Italy and Spain were the sources of the acute and convalescent COVID-19 samples. T cells, B-cell-depleted T cells, or PBMCs supplied cDNA or gDNA.

The sequenced sample consisted of peripheral blood. The TCR originated in a man aged 18 to 30 who had recovered from COVID-19. V gene TRBV6-5 combines with J gene TRBJ2-7; D uncertain. The CDR3 nucleotides are TGTGCCAGCAGTTACTTTGAATCAGGCGAGCAGTACTTC. Translated, it gives CASSYFESGEQYF.